Described below is a single TCR beta chain sequence and its context. The sequence runs out 3 residues before the end of the CDR3; the remainder is reconstructed from the germline J gene. CDR1 and CDR2 from the germline V gene are GTSNPN and SVGIG (reference sequence). Trimming removed 5 bases from V and 4 bases from J; junction bases left unmatched: 5. The CDR3 loop spans 13 amino acids. Produced via immunoSEQ multiplex PCR; TCRdb's table is partial and in-frame only. The sample data list over 15,000 clones. This sample stems from a study of T cells in women clearing cervical HPV infection. Study-level information: No precancer developed; the control's incident HPV16 infection cleared within 12 months. Controls gave blood once infection was undetectable; cases at lesion identification.

The material sequenced was blood buffy coat. V is TRBV30 and J is TRBJ1-2; 9 positions agree with TRBD1. The receptor comes from a woman aged 18 to 75 with a cervical HPV16 infection that either progressed to CIN3+ or cleared (not recorded which). CDR3 residues: CAWDTGGSYGYTF. The CDR3 DNA, read in part, is TGTGCCTGGGACACAGGGGGCTCCTATGGC.